The T cell receptor beta chain under discussion was sequenced for a study of blood T cell repertoires in COVID-19. Study-level background: Some COVID-19 samples were acute and others convalescent; all came from the United States, Italy and Spain. PBMCs, B-cell-depleted T cells, or T cells were the source of the cDNA or gDNA that made up the material.

In the original analysis: It was from reference gene primer amplification that nucleated cell counts were estimated. Here immunoSEQ multiplex PCR was the method, and the copy in TCRdb shows in-frame clones only, minus some. The DNA gave D and trimming, while V, J and clone size come from that table. The table has around 160,000 clones, around 82% seen once. The TCR sequence derives from a man aged 60-69 years with active or convalescent COVID-19. Sample: peripheral blood.

The DNA for the CDR3 is TGTGCCAGTACTAGCGGGAGCCACACAGATACGCAGTATTTT. Protein sequence: CASTSGSHTDTQYF. This rearrangement joins TRBV19 to TRBJ2-3; 10 nucleotides line up with TRBD2. V shed 7 bases, J shed 2 bases, and the junction held 3 bases outside the gene matches. CDR3 size: 14 residues. CDR1 is LNHDA, CDR2 SQIVND, per germline (reference sequence).